The clone carrying this TCR beta chain was counted many times. The germline CDR1 and CDR2 sequences are SEHNR and FQNEAQ (reference sequence). V was clipped by 3 bases and J by 13 bases, with 16 bases between them. This CDR3 region has 13 residues. The data originate from a study of patients and donors after allogeneic stem cell transplantation. TCRdb fed the RT-PCR reads into MiXCR, producing one record per CDR3 protein. This sample yields 390,000 or so distinct CDR3 sequences, of which 16% are seen a single time; around 6.8% belongs to the top ten. The sequence was obtained from a human donor who was either an allogeneic HSCT recipient or a stem cell or donor lymphocyte infusion donor (not recorded which). It is not recorded whose cells these are; they may come from a transplant donor. This sequence joins TRBV7-9 and TRBJ2-4, with a tentative D call TRBD1 (5 bases). What was sequenced was blood, either unsorted or a sorted T cell fraction (not recorded which). In DNA form, the CDR3 reads TGTGCCAGCAGCTTGAGCTCAGGGATTAAACAGTACTTC. It is translated as CASSLSSGIKQYF. Variable domain in full (rest from reference TRBV7-9 and TRBJ2-4): DTGVSQNPRHKITKRGQNVTFRCDPISEHNRLYWYRQTLGQGPEFLTYFQNEAQLEKSRLLSDRFSAERPKGSFSTLEIQRTEQGDSAMYLCASSLSSGIKQYFGAGTRLSVL.